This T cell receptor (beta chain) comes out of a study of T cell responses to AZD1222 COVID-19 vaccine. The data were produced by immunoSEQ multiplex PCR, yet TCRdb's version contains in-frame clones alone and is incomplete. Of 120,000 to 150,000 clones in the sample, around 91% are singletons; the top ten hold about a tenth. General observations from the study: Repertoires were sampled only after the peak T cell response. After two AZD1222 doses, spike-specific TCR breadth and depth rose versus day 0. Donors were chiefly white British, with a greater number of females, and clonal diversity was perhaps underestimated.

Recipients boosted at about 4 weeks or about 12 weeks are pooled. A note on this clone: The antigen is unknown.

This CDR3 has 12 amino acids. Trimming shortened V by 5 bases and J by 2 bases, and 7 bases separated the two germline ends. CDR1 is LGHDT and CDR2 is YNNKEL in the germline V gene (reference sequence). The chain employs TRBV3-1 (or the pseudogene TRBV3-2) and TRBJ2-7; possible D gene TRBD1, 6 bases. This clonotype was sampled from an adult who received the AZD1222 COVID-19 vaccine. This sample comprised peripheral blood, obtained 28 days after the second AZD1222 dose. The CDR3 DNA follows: TGTGCCAGCAGCAGGGGGACCTACGAGCAGTACTTC. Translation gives CASSRGTYEQYF.